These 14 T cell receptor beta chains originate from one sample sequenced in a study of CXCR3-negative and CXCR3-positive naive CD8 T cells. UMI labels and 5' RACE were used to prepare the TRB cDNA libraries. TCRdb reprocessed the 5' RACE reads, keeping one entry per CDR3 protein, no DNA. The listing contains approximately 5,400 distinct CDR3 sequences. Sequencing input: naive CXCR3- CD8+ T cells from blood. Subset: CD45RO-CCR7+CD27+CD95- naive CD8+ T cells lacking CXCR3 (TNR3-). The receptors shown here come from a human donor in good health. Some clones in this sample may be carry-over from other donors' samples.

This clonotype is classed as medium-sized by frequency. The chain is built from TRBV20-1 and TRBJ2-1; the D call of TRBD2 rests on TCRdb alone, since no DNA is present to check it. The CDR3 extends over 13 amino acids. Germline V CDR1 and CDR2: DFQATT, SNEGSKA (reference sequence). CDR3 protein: CSASHGLGGEQFF.

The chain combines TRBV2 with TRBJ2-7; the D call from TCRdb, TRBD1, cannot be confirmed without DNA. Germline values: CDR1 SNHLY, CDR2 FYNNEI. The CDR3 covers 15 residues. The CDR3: CASSAFRDRGREQYF.

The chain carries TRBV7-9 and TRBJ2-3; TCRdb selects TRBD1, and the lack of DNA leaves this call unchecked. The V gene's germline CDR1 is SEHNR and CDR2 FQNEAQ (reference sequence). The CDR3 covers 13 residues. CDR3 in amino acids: CASSSGHTDTQYF.

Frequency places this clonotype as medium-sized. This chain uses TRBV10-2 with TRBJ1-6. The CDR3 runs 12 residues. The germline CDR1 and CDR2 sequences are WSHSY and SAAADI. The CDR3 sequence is CASSEAGPSLHF.

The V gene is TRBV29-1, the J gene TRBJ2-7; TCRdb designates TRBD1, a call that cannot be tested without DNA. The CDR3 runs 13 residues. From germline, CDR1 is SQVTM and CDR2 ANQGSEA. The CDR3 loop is CSVVTGGSYEQYF.

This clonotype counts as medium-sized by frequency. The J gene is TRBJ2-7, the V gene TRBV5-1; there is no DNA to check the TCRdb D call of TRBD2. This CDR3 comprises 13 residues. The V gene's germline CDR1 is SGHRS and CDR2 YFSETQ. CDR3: CASSFGTRFEQYF.

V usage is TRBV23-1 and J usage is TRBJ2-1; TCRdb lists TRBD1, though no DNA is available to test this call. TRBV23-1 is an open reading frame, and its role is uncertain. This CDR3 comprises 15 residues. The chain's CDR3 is CASSQPPGQGEEQFF.

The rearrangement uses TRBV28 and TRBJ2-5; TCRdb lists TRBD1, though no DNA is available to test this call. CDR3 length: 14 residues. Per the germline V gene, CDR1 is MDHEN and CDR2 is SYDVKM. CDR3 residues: CASRLDRGRGTQYF.

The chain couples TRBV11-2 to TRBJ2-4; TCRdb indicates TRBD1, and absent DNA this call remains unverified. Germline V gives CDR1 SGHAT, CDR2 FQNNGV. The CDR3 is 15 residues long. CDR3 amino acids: CASSSRQLSGDIQYF.

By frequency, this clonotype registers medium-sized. The CDR3 protein is CASSQETGRSYEQYF. The V call is TRBV14, the J call TRBJ2-7; lacking DNA, the TRBD1 call made by TCRdb goes unchecked. The length of the CDR3 is 15 residues. Germline lookup yields CDR1 SGHDN and CDR2 FVKESK.

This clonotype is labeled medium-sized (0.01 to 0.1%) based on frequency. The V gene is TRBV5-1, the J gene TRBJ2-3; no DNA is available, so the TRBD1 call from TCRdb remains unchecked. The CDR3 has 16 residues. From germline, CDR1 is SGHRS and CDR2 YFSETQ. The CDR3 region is CASSPGGQGSTDTQYF.

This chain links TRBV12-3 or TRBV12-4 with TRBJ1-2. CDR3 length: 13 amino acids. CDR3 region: CASSLGGGNGYTF.

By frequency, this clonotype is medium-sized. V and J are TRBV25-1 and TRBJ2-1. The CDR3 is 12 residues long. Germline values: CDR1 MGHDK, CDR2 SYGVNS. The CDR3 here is CASSELEREQFF.

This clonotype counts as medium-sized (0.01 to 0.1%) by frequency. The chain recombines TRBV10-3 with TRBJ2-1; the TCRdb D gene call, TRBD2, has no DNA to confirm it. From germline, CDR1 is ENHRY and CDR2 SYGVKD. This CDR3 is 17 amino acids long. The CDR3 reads CAISELWGDFSYNEQFF.